This T cell receptor beta chain comes out of a study of cytotoxic CD8 clonotypes in ibrutinib-treated CLL. V lost 6 bases, J lost 4 bases, and 10 bases lay in between. From germline, CDR1 is WNHNN and CDR2 SYGVQD (reference sequence). The CDR3 consists of 12 residues. Sequencing sought depths of 1 in 200,000 to 1 in 1 million T cells. Libraries were prepared by immunoSEQ multiplex PCR; TCRdb keeps only in-frame clonotypes and omits some of them. The top ten hold over 5% of the sample, which has hundreds of thousands of clones, roughly 80% seen once. General study points: The study sampled sustained-remission and progressing patients at different times. Against age-matched healthy donors, baseline clonality ran higher and tracked circulating CD8+ T-cell counts.

Remarks on this clone: Its specificity is unknown.

V and J are TRBV10-1 and TRBJ2-7; D is uncertain. Sequencing used PBMCs, obtained before ibrutinib treatment. The receptor was isolated from a human donor with chronic lymphocytic leukemia. The CDR3 here is CASSDRIYEQYF. The CDR3 DNA sequence: TGCGCCAGCAGCGACCGGATATACGAGCAGTACTTC.